The sequence of this T cell receptor (beta chain) was determined in a study of blood T cell repertoires in COVID-19. Study at large: Acute-phase and convalescent COVID-19 samples originated in the United States, Italy and Spain. T cells, B-cell-depleted T cells, or PBMCs provided the cDNA or gDNA that served as material.

Authors' analysis steps: Amplified reference gene primers provided the basis for estimating nucleated cell counts. The table came from immunoSEQ multiplex PCR; TCRdb's copy has only in-frame clones and leaves some out. Clone size and the V and J calls come from that table; the DNA yielded D and trimming. The sample holds about 40,000 clones, approximately 86% seen once. This clonotype originated in a man aged 45-60 years with active COVID-19. Specimen: peripheral blood.

The CDR3, as DNA: TGTGCCAGCACCATTGTGAGCGGCAATGAGCAGTTCTTC. Encoded protein: CASTIVSGNEQFF. This rearrangement joins TRBV28 to TRBJ2-1, with D possibly matching TRBD2 (5 bases). Between the trimmed V and J ends, which lost 7 bases and 6 bases, there was a span of 13 bases. The germline V gene encodes CDR1 MDHEN and CDR2 SYDVKM. This CDR3 contains 13 residues.